One and the same sample provided the 32 T cell receptor beta chains below, sequenced in a study of blood T cells in healthy people across ages. Primers used in a second PCR of roughly 7 to 12 cycles were a sample-barcoded 5' primer and a J-beta primer mix. TCRdb reprocessed the 5' RACE reads via MiXCR and lists one record per CDR3 protein. This sample has 650,000 to 1,000,000 distinct CDR3 sequences; around 50% occur once, and the top ten carry around a sixth. The sample taken for sequencing was blood. The receptors stem from a man older than 75 in good health.

This chain links TRBV6-2 or TRBV6-3 with TRBJ1-2; D unclear. Looked up from germline, CDR1 is MNHEY and CDR2 is SVGEGT. The V gene lost 3 bases and the J gene lost 2 bases, with 7 bases spanning the gap. The CDR3 has 13 amino acids. CDR3 sequence (DNA): TGTGCCAGCAGTTATGAGTTCAACTATGGCTACACCTTC. Translating gives CASSYEFNYGYTF.

For this clonotype: Just one base apart from a much larger clone, this may be a read error. This chain joins TRBV7-9 and TRBJ2-5; 7 nucleotides line up with TRBD2. Per germline, CDR1 SEHNR and CDR2 FQNEAQ (reference sequence). The V segment lost 5 bases and the J segment 11 bases; nucleotides outside the gene matches: 20. The CDR3 is 16 residues long. CDR3 sequence: CASSPPEGRERNEQYF. The CDR3 nucleotides read TGTGCCAGCAGCCCCCCAGAGGGGCGGGAGCGTAATGAGCAGTACTTC.

In this sample, this clonotype turned up many times. The V gene is TRBV29-1, the J gene TRBJ1-4, with 9 bases identical to TRBD1. The germline CDR1 and CDR2 sequences are SQVTM and ANQGSEA. J was trimmed by 10 bases and V by 4 bases; bases with no gene match: 4. The CDR3 extends over 12 amino acids. In nucleotides, the CDR3 is TGCAGCGTTGTGGGGACAGGGACAAAACTGTTTTTT. This translates into CSVVGTGTKLFF.

This chain connects TRBV7-2 to TRBJ2-7, with no clear D. The CDR3 length is 15 residues. Trimming stripped 1 base from V and 2 bases from J, with 12 bases between. Germline lookup yields CDR1 SGHTA and CDR2 FQGNSA. The CDR3 spells CASSLDRTVPYEQYF. CDR3 nucleotide sequence: TGTGCCAGCAGCTTAGACCGAACAGTGCCCTACGAGCAGTACTTC.

This clonotype was seen only a few times. V is TRBV25-1 and J is TRBJ2-7; no clear D gene. This CDR3 region has 13 residues. The V and J ends lost 5 bases and 2 bases respectively, with 10 bases between them. The V gene's germline CDR1 is MGHDK and CDR2 SYGVNS. DNA of the CDR3: TGTGCCAGCAGTTTGCAGGCCCCCTACGAGCAGTACTTC. This sequence encodes CASSLQAPYEQYF.

The table lists this clonotype with a few counts. The junction does not match germline at one end; this may be a read error. The chain uses TRBV27 and TRBJ2-6; 12 nucleotides line up with TRBD2. This CDR3 region has 18 residues. CDR1 MNHEY and CDR2 SMNVEV come from the germline V gene (reference sequence). The CDR3 DNA reads as TGTGCCAGCAGTTCCCGACTAGCGGGAGCGTCTGGGGCCAACGCCCTGACTTTC. Translated, it gives CASSSRLAGASGANALTF.

J is TRBJ2-1 and V is TRBV13; no firm D call. Germline lookup yields CDR1 PRHDT and CDR2 FYEKMQ (reference sequence). Trimming left V 0 bases short and J 10 bases short, with 19 bases between. The CDR3 contains 16 residues. The CDR3, as DNA: TGTGCCAGCAGCTTAGGCGGATTCGCTCCTACAAAGGAGCAGTTCTTC. Its protein is CASSLGGFAPTKEQFF.

The gene calls are TRBV28 and TRBJ2-7; the D is unclear. The J call is doubtful: the DNA matches TRBJ2-5 better. Germline lookup yields CDR1 MDHEN and CDR2 SYDVKM. CDR3 length: 12 amino acids. CDR3 residues: CASRDGRETQYF. CDR3 nucleotide sequence: TGTGCCAGCAGGGACGGACGGGAGACCCAGTACTTC.

This clonotype was seen many times. The chain has TRBV29-1 and TRBJ2-1; the match to TRBD2 covers 11 bases. With V trimmed by 6 bases and J by 5 bases, 9 bases remained unmatched. The CDR3 has 15 residues. Germline CDR1 reads SQVTM; CDR2 reads ANQGSEA. DNA of the CDR3: TGCAGCGTCCTTATATTAGCGGGAGGGAACAATGAGCAGTTCTTC. Translated: CSVLILAGGNNEQFF.

This chain connects TRBV3-1 to TRBJ2-1; maybe TRBD2 (6 bases). V was pared by 4 bases and J by 6 bases, with 16 bases between. Germline V lookup: CDR1 LGHDT, CDR2 YNNKEL (reference sequence). The length of the CDR3 is 15 residues. CDR3 nucleotide sequence: TGTGCCAGCAGCCGACGAGCGGGCGCCTCCAATGAGCAGTTCTTC. It yields the protein CASSRRAGASNEQFF.

In DNA form, the CDR3 reads TGTGCCAGCAGTGATAAGTGGACAGGAGGGAAAACCTACGAGCAGTACTTC. Residues: CASSDKWTGGKTYEQYF. The J gene is TRBJ2-7, the V gene TRBV6-1, with D possibly being TRBD1 (7 bases). Deletions cut 3 bases from V and 2 bases from J, with 20 bases between. Looked up from germline, CDR1 is MNHNS and CDR2 is SASEGT. CDR3 length: 17 amino acids.

Concerning this clonotype itself: A clone one base away is much larger, so this may be a read error. The V gene is TRBV11-3, the J gene TRBJ2-1; TRBD2 matches at 8 bases. The germline CDR1 and CDR2 sequences are SGHNT and YENEEA. The junction had 0 bases not matched to a gene; V was cut back by 8 bases and J by 0 bases. The length of the CDR3 is 13 residues. The CDR3 DNA reads as TGTGCCAGCGGGACTAGCTCCTACAATGAGCAGTTCTTC. Translating gives CASGTSSYNEQFF.

This rearrangement joins TRBV5-1 to TRBJ1-2; no reliable D call. V gave up 7 bases and J gave up 9 bases, with 10 bases separating them. In germline, CDR1 is SGHRS, CDR2 YFSETQ. The CDR3 has 10 residues. The CDR3 is CASQQASYTF. The CDR3 region has the DNA TGCGCCAGCCAGCAGGCGAGCTACACCTTC.

In its sample, this clonotype was seen a few times. This CDR3 reads CASGQRNSYEQYF. CDR3 coding DNA: TGTGCCAGCGGACAGAGGAACTCCTACGAGCAGTACTTC. The genes are TRBV12-3 or TRBV12-4 and TRBJ2-7; D is possibly TRBD1 (6 bases). The germline V and J ends were trimmed by 8 bases and 0 bases, with 11 bases remaining between them. The CDR3 is 13 amino acids.

V is TRBV20-1 and J is TRBJ2-1, with D perhaps TRBD1 or TRBD2 (6 bases each). CDR3 length: 14 residues. V lost 8 bases to trimming and J lost 6 bases, with 20 bases between them. Germline CDR1 is DFQATT and CDR2 is SNEGSKA (reference sequence). The CDR3, as DNA: TGCAGTTCGAAGGGGGGACCGACTAGCAATGAGCAGTTCTTC. As protein: CSSKGGPTSNEQFF.

The rearrangement uses TRBV2 and TRBJ2-7, with D hard to call. V was trimmed by 6 bases and J by 3 bases, leaving 15 bases between them. Germline V CDR1 and CDR2: SNHLY, FYNNEI. The CDR3 contains 14 residues. CDR3 loop: CASSAGSSFYEQYF. The CDR3 coding sequence is TGTGCCAGCAGCGCCGGGTCCTCCTTCTACGAGCAGTACTTC.

The rearrangement uses TRBV27 and TRBJ2-4; D not resolved. The J call could be wrong; TRBJ2-7 is a better fit for the DNA end. Germline CDR1 MNHEY, CDR2 SMNVEV (reference sequence). CDR3 length: 13 residues. In nucleotides, the CDR3 is TGTGCCAGCAGTTTAAGGAGTCGCTACGAGCAGTACTTC. This translates into CASSLRSRYEQYF.

This clonotype was seen a few times. The chain couples TRBV9 to TRBJ2-7; 9 nucleotides align to TRBD1. The germline V gene encodes CDR1 SGDLS and CDR2 YYNGEE. Germline trimming cut 5 bases from V and 3 bases from J; bases unmatched to any gene: 9. The CDR3 is 15 residues long. The CDR3 region is CASSRGQGIFYEQYF. The CDR3 coding sequence is TGTGCCAGCAGTCGCGGACAGGGGATCTTCTACGAGCAGTACTTC.

The chain employs TRBV6-5 and TRBJ1-2; unclear D gene. The germline V gene encodes CDR1 MNHEY and CDR2 SVGAGI. Trimming removed 0 bases at V and 7 bases at J, with 6 bases between. This CDR3 spans 12 amino acids. The CDR3 protein is CASSYSKGGYTF. CDR3 nucleotide sequence: TGTGCCAGCAGTTACTCGAAGGGTGGCTACACCTTC.

The chain is built from TRBV5-1 and TRBJ2-3; D is uncertain. CDR1 is SGHRS and CDR2 is YFSETQ in the germline V gene. Between the trimmed V and J ends, which lost 4 bases and 0 bases, there was a span of 9 bases. The CDR3 sequence is 14 residues long. The CDR3 sequence is CASSEQRSTDTQYF. CDR3 coding DNA: TGCGCCAGCAGCGAACAGCGTAGCACAGATACGCAGTATTTT.

As to this clonotype: A much larger clone is a single base away; this may be a read error. The chain links TRBV29-1 to TRBJ2-3, with a weak D call TRBD2 (5 bases). The ends were cut back, 5 bases at V and 4 bases at J, with 10 bases in the middle. The CDR3 contains 12 residues. Germline V gene data show CDR1 as SQVTM and CDR2 as ANQGSEA. The CDR3 nucleotides are TGCAGCGTTACGGGGAGCGCAGATACGCAGTATTTT. This translates into CSVTGSADTQYF.

The rearrangement uses TRBV12-3 or TRBV12-4 and TRBJ2-5, with TRBD1 matching 10 bases. J gave up 5 bases and V 8 bases, and 5 bases lay outside the gene matches. The CDR3 length is 13 residues. CDR3 bases: TGTGCCAGCGGGACAGGGGTCGCCGAGACCCAGTACTTC. Amino acids: CASGTGVAETQYF.

The chain uses TRBV30 and TRBJ1-5; no definite D call. The CDR3 consists of 16 residues. Germline V gene data show CDR1 as GTSNPN and CDR2 as SVGIG (reference sequence). Trimming pared 0 bases from V and 3 bases from J, leaving 15 bases between. The chain's CDR3 is CAWSVRREHYNQPQHF. DNA for the CDR3: TGTGCCTGGAGTGTTCGGAGGGAACACTACAATCAGCCCCAGCATTTT.

The chain recombines TRBV20-1 with TRBJ2-1; TRBD2 aligns across 10 bases. This CDR3 contains 17 residues. V dropped 1 base and J dropped 0; count of bases not matched to a gene: 6. The V gene's germline CDR1 is DFQATT and CDR2 SNEGSKA (reference sequence). CDR3 bases: TGCAGTGCTAGAGGTACTAGCGGGGAAAGCTCCTACAATGAGCAGTTCTTC. As protein: CSARGTSGESSYNEQFF.

For this clonotype: With a much larger clone just one base away, this may be a read error. The CDR3 loop is CASRAAAGRNQPQHF. CDR3 DNA: TGTGCCAGCAGAGCTGCGGCAGGGCGCAATCAGCCCCAGCATTTT. This chain uses TRBV12-3 or TRBV12-4 with TRBJ1-5; TRBD1 is a possible D gene (5 bases). There are 15 residues in the CDR3. The germline V and J ends were trimmed by 6 bases and 2 bases, with 14 bases remaining between them.

The chain employs TRBV21-1 and TRBJ1-6; the D segment call TRBD1 is taken from the table without a DNA check. TRBV21-1 is a pseudogene. The CDR3 totals 15 residues. CDR3 in amino acids: CASSPGGLCNSPPHF. As DNA, the CDR3 is TGTGCCAGCAGCCCCGGGGGGCTTTGTAATTCACCCCCCCACTTT.

This clonotype showed up many times. The chain couples TRBV4-2 to TRBJ2-1; the D gene could be TRBD1 or TRBD2 (5 bases each). Trimming left V 2 bases short and J 7 bases short, with 15 bases between. Germline V gives CDR1 LGHNA, CDR2 YNFKEQ. The CDR3 has 15 residues. The CDR3 DNA reads as TGTGCCAGCAGCCAAAACTATTGGGACCAAAATGAGCAGTTCTTC. Translated, it gives CASSQNYWDQNEQFF.

There are many counts of this clonotype. The rearrangement joins TRBV5-1 to TRBJ2-7; D may be TRBD2 (5 bases). Germline V CDR1 and CDR2: SGHRS, YFSETQ. The CDR3 contains 12 residues. Trimming left V 4 bases short and J 7 bases short, with 12 bases between. The CDR3 spells CASSRAGEEQYF. The CDR3 DNA sequence: TGCGCCAGCAGCCGAGCCGGGGAAGAGCAGTACTTC.

This sequence joins TRBV11-3 and TRBJ2-4; D is unclear. The germline V gene encodes CDR1 SGHNT and CDR2 YENEEA. The CDR3 spans 17 residues. The V end lost 0 bases, the J end lost 0 bases, and 12 bases lay between the germline ends. The CDR3: CASSLDRQTLAKNIQYF. In nucleotides, the CDR3 is TGTGCCAGCAGCTTAGATAGGCAGACCTTAGCCAAAAACATTCAGTACTTC.

This clonotype was counted a few times. The V call is TRBV10-3, the J call TRBJ2-7; weak D call: TRBD1 (6 bases). Germline V gene sequence: CDR1 ENHRY, CDR2 SYGVKD. This CDR3 is 14 amino acids long. V shed 4 bases and J shed 4 bases, with 14 bases lying between them. CDR3 sequence reads: CAISGGRGKYEQYF. CDR3 DNA: TGTGCCATCAGTGGGGGCAGGGGTAAATACGAGCAGTACTTC.

This clonotype was recorded at least ten times. V gene TRBV14 combines with J gene TRBJ2-1; D unclear. Germline V lookup: CDR1 SGHDN, CDR2 FVKESK. With 6 bases removed from V and 4 bases from J, the gap between germline ends came to 10 bases. The CDR3 has 13 residues. CDR3 residues: CASRRAPYNEQFF. The CDR3 nucleotides read TGTGCCAGCAGACGGGCCCCATACAATGAGCAGTTCTTC. Using reference TRBV14 and TRBJ2-1 for the parts outside the CDR3, the full variable domain is EAGVTQFPSHSVIEKGQTVTLRCDPISGHDNLYWYRRVMGKEIKFLLHFVKESKQDESGMPNNRFLAERTGGTYSTLKVQPAELEDSGVYFCASRRAPYNEQFFGPGTRLTVL.

In this sample, this clonotype turned up a few times. The junction and the germline gene differ at one end; a read error may be behind it. The rearrangement uses TRBV4-3 and TRBJ1-4; 7 bases fit TRBD1. Germline V lookup: CDR1 LGHNA, CDR2 YSLEER. This CDR3 is built from 15 residues. CDR3 in amino acids: CASSQVDRPHEKPFF. CDR3 coding DNA: TGCGCCAGCAGCCAAGTGGACAGGCCCCACGAAAAACCGTTTTTT.